Presented here are 21 T cell receptor beta chains from one specimen sequenced in a study of blood T cell repertoires in COVID-19. Sequencing used immunoSEQ multiplex PCR; TCRdb keeps in-frame clones, though not all of them. The table includes some 300,000 clones, 88% detected once. Sequencing used peripheral blood. These receptors originate from a woman younger than 45 who had recovered from COVID-19.

The CDR3 region has the DNA TGTGCCAGCAGCTTAGAGCGGGGGGGAACAGATACGCAGTATTTT. It encodes CASSLERGGTDTQYF. V usage is TRBV7-9 and J usage is TRBJ2-3, with 10 positions matching TRBD2. There are 15 residues in the CDR3. Germline CDR1 reads SEHNR; CDR2 reads FQNEAQ (reference sequence). J lost 3 bases, V lost 1 base, and 1 base had no gene match.

This rearrangement joins TRBV2 to TRBJ2-1; D is perhaps TRBD1 (6 bases). Germline CDR1 and CDR2: SNHLY and FYNNEI. This CDR3 has 12 amino acids. V was trimmed by 5 bases and J by 12 bases, leaving 14 bases between them. The CDR3 DNA reads as TGTGCCAGCAGTCCACAGGGCCATGGGCAGTTCTTC. Protein sequence: CASSPQGHGQFF.

This clone showed up just once. The chain recombines TRBV7-9 with TRBJ1-1; D perhaps matches TRBD1 (5 bases). Trimming pared 3 bases from V and 4 bases from J, leaving 12 bases between. Germline CDR1 and CDR2: SEHNR and FQNEAQ (reference sequence). The CDR3 is made up of 14 amino acids. This CDR3 is CASSLGSGVTEAFF. The CDR3 DNA is TGTGCCAGCAGCTTGGGGTCGGGGGTCACTGAAGCTTTCTTT.

In this sample, this clone turned up once. The chain couples TRBV29-1 to TRBJ1-2; 9 positions match TRBD1. CDR3 size: 14 residues. Germline CDR1 SQVTM, CDR2 ANQGSEA. V shed 1 base and J 4 bases; nucleotides not matched to a gene: 4. The CDR3: CSVEGGQGFYGYTF. As DNA, the CDR3 is TGCAGCGTTGAAGGGGGACAGGGCTTCTATGGCTACACCTTC. Full variable domain (remainder filled in from reference TRBV29-1 and TRBJ1-2): SAVISQKPSRDICQRGTSLTIQCQVDSQVTMMFWYRQQPGQSLTLIATANQGSEATYESGFVIDKFPISRPNLTFSTLTVSNMSPEDSSIYLCSVEGGQGFYGYTFGSGTRLTVV.

V gene TRBV28 combines with J gene TRBJ2-7, with a possible D match to TRBD2 (6 bases). Deletions cut 7 bases from V and 0 bases from J, with 16 bases between. There are 15 residues in the CDR3. Germline CDR1 reads MDHEN; CDR2 reads SYDVKM. The CDR3 loop reads CASTKSGTPSYEQYF. CDR3 in DNA: TGTGCCAGCACTAAATCCGGGACTCCCTCCTACGAGCAGTACTTC. The variable domain in full, with the rest retrieved from reference TRBV28 and TRBJ2-7, is DVKVTQSSRYLVKRTGEKVFLECVQDMDHENMFWYRQDPGLGLRLIYFSYDVKMKEKGDIPEGYSVSREKKERFSLILESASTNQTSMYLCASTKSGTPSYEQYFGPGTRLTVT.

This rearrangement joins TRBV9 to TRBJ2-5, with 11 bases that match TRBD2. The CDR3 spans 16 residues. V dropped 0 bases and J dropped 3; count of bases not matched to a gene: 4. Germline CDR1 and CDR2: SGDLS and YYNGEE. CDR3 protein: CASSVATSGVEETQYF. CDR3 bases: TGTGCCAGCAGCGTAGCGACTAGCGGGGTTGAAGAGACCCAGTACTTC.

The rearrangement joins TRBV6-6 to TRBJ2-3, with D tentatively TRBD1 (5 bases). Germline CDR1 MNHNY, CDR2 SVGAGI (reference sequence). Trimming shortened V by 10 bases and J by 3 bases, and 20 bases separated the two germline ends. The CDR3 is 15 residues long. CDR3 region: CATLPPQGLTDTQYF. The CDR3 DNA reads TGTGCCACCCTCCCCCCGCAGGGTTTAACAGATACGCAGTATTTT.

In this sample, this clone turned up once. V is TRBV14 and J is TRBJ1-1, with no clear D. CDR3 length: 15 residues. Trimming took off 4 bases at V and 3 bases at J, with 15 bases between the two ends. Germline V gene data show CDR1 as SGHDN and CDR2 as FVKESK. As DNA, the CDR3 is TGTGCCAGCAGCCCTCGACCTAACTATGACACTGAAGCTTTCTTT. Translating it yields CASSPRPNYDTEAFF.

This rearrangement joins TRBV18 to TRBJ1-3; no reliable D call. The germline V gene encodes CDR1 KGHSH and CDR2 LQKENI. The CDR3 runs to 15 residues. Trimming took 2 bases from V and 2 from J, leaving 10 bases between them. This chain's CDR3 is CASSPARKAGNTIYF. The CDR3 DNA reads TGTGCCAGCTCACCAGCCAGGAAGGCTGGAAACACCATATATTTT.

The CDR3 DNA is TGTGCCAGCAGCGTAGCCGCAGGGGGCCCTAACTACGAGCAGTACTTC. Translated: CASSVAAGGPNYEQYF. The rearrangement uses TRBV9 and TRBJ2-7, with TRBD1 identical over 8 bases. J lost 3 bases, V lost 0 bases, and 8 bases had no gene match. The CDR3 consists of 16 residues. CDR1 is SGDLS and CDR2 is YYNGEE in the germline V gene. The entire variable domain, with the rest obtained from reference TRBV9 and TRBJ2-7, is as follows: DSGVTQTPKHLITATGQRVTLRCSPRSGDLSVYWYQQSLDQGLQFLIQYYNGEERAKGNILERFSAQQFPDLHSELNLSSLELGDSALYFCASSVAAGGPNYEQYFGPGTRLTVT.

This chain connects TRBV7-9 to TRBJ2-7, with 7 bases aligning to TRBD2. Trimming took 0 bases from V and 7 from J; bases not matched to a gene: 6. CDR1 is SEHNR and CDR2 is FQNEAQ in the germline V gene (reference sequence). This CDR3 spans 14 amino acids. In DNA, the CDR3 is TGTGCCAGCAGCTTAGCCGGGCGGGGGTTAGAGCAGTACTTC. Translation gives CASSLAGRGLEQYF.

This chain links TRBV23-1 with TRBJ1-2, with D perhaps matching TRBD1 (5 bases). TRBV23-1 is an ORF, with its function uncertain. The CDR3 is 14 residues long. Trimming removed 8 bases at V and 8 bases at J, with 21 bases between. CDR3 protein: CASSRNGTRRGYTF. The CDR3 nucleotides are TGCGCCAGCTCTAGAAACGGGACTCGGAGGGGCTACACCTTC.

The rearrangement links TRBV7-6 to TRBJ1-1; D perhaps matches TRBD1 (6 bases). Germline V lookup: CDR1 SGHVS, CDR2 FNYEAQ. This CDR3 spans 15 amino acids. Trimming cost V 4 bases and J 3 bases, with 15 bases left between them. Written as DNA, the CDR3 is TGTGCCAGCAGCTCGGAACAGGGTAGGGACACTGAAGCTTTCTTT. This codes for CASSSEQGRDTEAFF.

This clone was seen once. This sequence joins TRBV3-1 (or the pseudogene TRBV3-2) and TRBJ2-2; D is undetermined. CDR1 is LGHDT, CDR2 YNNKEL, per germline (reference sequence). V gave up 7 bases and J gave up 3 bases, with 12 bases separating them. The CDR3 is 14 residues long. The chain's CDR3 is CASTFLLDTGELFF. Written as DNA, the CDR3 is TGTGCCAGCACCTTCCTCCTTGACACCGGGGAGCTGTTTTTT.

This rearrangement joins TRBV4-3 to TRBJ1-3; D uncertain. Trimming removed 1 base from V and 7 bases from J, with 11 bases in between. The CDR3 covers 14 residues. Germline CDR1 is LGHNA and CDR2 is YSLEER. This chain's CDR3 is CASSQAPNGNTIYF. In nucleotides, the CDR3 is TGCGCCAGCAGCCAAGCCCCCAACGGGAACACCATATATTTT.

The genes are TRBV5-1 and TRBJ2-1; maybe TRBD2 (7 bases). The CDR3 spans 19 residues. Germline V gene sequence: CDR1 SGHRS, CDR2 YFSETQ. Trimming left V 0 bases short and J 3 bases short, with 22 bases between. CDR3 sequence reads: CASSLEPPLGGGIYNEQFF. CDR3 nucleotides: TGCGCCAGCAGCTTGGAGCCCCCCTTAGGGGGGGGGATCTACAATGAGCAGTTCTTC. The variable domain in full, with the rest retrieved from reference TRBV5-1 and TRBJ2-1, is KAGVTQTPRYLIKTRGQQVTLSCSPISGHRSVSWYQQTPGQGLQFLFEYFSETQRNKGNFPGRFSGRQFSNSRSEMNVSTLELGDSALYLCASSLEPPLGGGIYNEQFFGPGTRLTVL.

The rearrangement links TRBV15 to TRBJ2-2; 8 bases map to TRBD1. This CDR3 has 13 amino acids. Germline V gene data show CDR1 as LNHNV and CDR2 as YYDKDF (reference sequence). Trimming at V came to 8 bases and at J to 8 bases, leaving 7 bases not matched to a gene. CDR3 coding DNA: TGTGCCACCTCCAGACAGGGGAAAGGGGAGCTGTTTTTT. Translation: CATSRQGKGELFF.

CDR3 amino acids: CASPGLGQNNSPLHF. DNA for the CDR3: TGTGCCAGCCCTGGCTTGGGGCAGAATAATTCACCCCTCCACTTT. The J gene is TRBJ1-6, the V gene TRBV21-1; the table calls TRBD1, which could not be checked here. TRBV21-1 is listed as a pseudogene. The CDR3 contains 15 residues.

This clone has more than one count but fewer than ten. The rearrangement links TRBV5-1 to TRBJ1-5; TRBD1 aligns across 9 bases. Trimming took 4 bases from V and 7 from J; bases not matched to a gene: 12. The germline gives CDR1 SGHRS, CDR2 YFSETQ. The CDR3 is made up of 16 amino acids. CDR3 residues: CASSMGLGQGNQPQHF. Written as DNA, the CDR3 is TGCGCCAGCAGCATGGGATTGGGACAGGGAAACCAGCCCCAGCATTTT.

V gene TRBV27 combines with J gene TRBJ2-1; 12 bases are shared with TRBD2. The junction had 6 bases not matched to a gene; V was cut back by 6 bases and J by 0 bases. The CDR3 is made up of 17 amino acids. The germline V gene has CDR1 MNHEY and CDR2 SMNVEV (reference sequence). CDR3 sequence: CASRTSGGRPSYNEQFF. In DNA, the CDR3 is TGTGCCAGCAGAACTAGCGGGGGGCGCCCCTCCTACAATGAGCAGTTCTTC.

This clone showed up just once. This rearrangement joins TRBV2 to TRBJ1-5; D perhaps matches TRBD1 (5 bases). The length of the CDR3 is 19 residues. The germline V gene has CDR1 SNHLY and CDR2 FYNNEI. Trimming shortened V by 3 bases and J by 0 bases, and 21 bases separated the two germline ends. CDR3 amino acids: CASSDVGALGGYSNQPQHF. The CDR3 bases are TGTGCCAGCAGTGATGTAGGGGCCCTTGGGGGGTATAGCAATCAGCCCCAGCATTTT.